The present entry profiles one T cell receptor (beta chain) with its context. The data stem from a study of blood T cell repertoires in COVID-19. The CDR3 consists of 13 residues. Trimming left V 7 bases short and J 0 bases short, with 10 bases between. Per germline, CDR1 SQVTM and CDR2 ANQGSEA. Produced via immunoSEQ multiplex PCR; TCRdb's table is partial and in-frame only. The sample consists of some 88,000 clones, roughly 87% of them appearing once. The sample taken for sequencing was peripheral blood. The source is a man between 60 and 70 years old with acute or convalescent COVID-19. V usage is TRBV29-1 and J usage is TRBJ2-1; D not resolved. DNA for the CDR3: TGCAGCGCCGTCCGGAGCTCCTACAATGAGCAGTTCTTC. This codes for CSAVRSSYNEQFF.